Presented here are 30 T cell receptor beta chains from one specimen sequenced in a study of shared clonotypes between healthy human individuals. The table came from immunoSEQ multiplex PCR; TCRdb's copy has only in-frame clones and leaves some out. The sample has some 660,000 clones; around four fifths are singletons. Sequencing used memory CD4+ T cells sorted from blood. Specified subset: CD45RA-negative fraction. The source of these receptors is a woman between 25 and 40 years old in good health.

The chain recombines TRBV5-4 with TRBJ2-7, with 14 bases that match TRBD2. The J segment lost 6 bases and the V segment lost 5 bases, leaving 4 bases of the junction unmatched. The CDR3 contains 14 residues. Germline V CDR1 and CDR2: SGHNT, YYREEE (reference sequence). CDR3 sequence: CASRPGLAGVEQYF. Written as DNA, the CDR3 is TGTGCCAGCAGACCGGGACTAGCGGGAGTCGAGCAGTACTTC.

The CDR3 spells CASSITRGWTEAFF. In DNA form, the CDR3 reads TGTGCCAGTAGTATAACTAGGGGCTGGACTGAAGCTTTCTTT. V is TRBV19 and J is TRBJ1-1, with D possibly being TRBD1 (5 bases). V gave up 2 bases and J gave up 5 bases, with 12 bases separating them. Germline lookup yields CDR1 LNHDA and CDR2 SQIVND (reference sequence). This CDR3 comprises 14 residues. Drawing the rest from reference TRBV19 and TRBJ1-1, the complete variable domain is DGGITQSPKYLFRKEGQNVTLSCEQNLNHDAMYWYRQDPGQGLRLIYYSQIVNDFQKGDIAEGYSVSREKKESFPLTVTSAQKNPTAFYLCASSITRGWTEAFFGQGTRLTVV.

This clone came up once. CDR3 DNA sequence: TGTGCCAGCAGCCCCCAGGGACTAGCGGGACCTTACAATGAGCAGTTCTTC. Translation gives CASSPQGLAGPYNEQFF. This chain uses TRBV4-2 with TRBJ2-1, with 13 bases matching TRBD2. V lost 4 bases and J lost 4; bases outside the gene matches: 7. The CDR3 extends over 17 amino acids. The germline V gene encodes CDR1 LGHNA and CDR2 YNFKEQ.

This clone was observed a handful of times. V gene TRBV9 combines with J gene TRBJ2-2; tentative D call: TRBD1 (7 bases). The CDR3 totals 15 residues. V was clipped by 7 bases and J by 5 bases, with 18 bases between them. Germline V gene sequence: CDR1 SGDLS, CDR2 YYNGEE. CDR3 sequence reads: CASGTGVGTTGELFF. In nucleotides, the CDR3 is TGTGCCAGCGGTACAGGGGTCGGGACTACCGGGGAGCTGTTTTTT.

The genes are TRBV27 and TRBJ2-7, with 13 bases lining up with TRBD2. This CDR3 comprises 17 residues. V lost 4 bases to trimming and J lost 3 bases; unmatched junction nucleotides: 9. Germline CDR1 and CDR2: MNHEY and SMNVEV (reference sequence). The CDR3 here is CASSSLAGGWGSYEQYF. CDR3 in DNA: TGTGCCAGCAGTTCACTAGCGGGAGGGTGGGGGAGCTACGAGCAGTACTTC.

The gene calls are TRBV11-2 and TRBJ1-1; 8 positions agree with TRBD1. Germline V lookup: CDR1 SGHAT, CDR2 FQNNGV. The CDR3 is 15 residues long. V shed 1 base, J shed 0 bases, and the junction held 1 base outside the gene matches. The CDR3 DNA reads as TGTGCCAGCAGCTTAGGGACAGGGATGAACACTGAAGCTTTCTTT. Amino acid sequence: CASSLGTGMNTEAFF.

The chain couples TRBV6-4 to TRBJ1-4; 10 bases match TRBD1. CDR1 and CDR2 from the germline V gene are MRHNA and SNTAGT. The CDR3 runs to 15 residues. The V and J ends lost 6 bases and 7 bases, in that order; junction bases with no gene match: 8. CDR3 residues: CASSVTGGAGEKLFF. CDR3 sequence (DNA): TGTGCCAGCAGCGTGACAGGGGGCGCCGGTGAAAAACTGTTTTTT.

Concerning this clone: This same CDR3 is encoded by further DNA sequences in the sample. The chain employs TRBV5-1 and TRBJ2-1; the D is unclear. The CDR3 has 13 amino acids. CDR1 is SGHRS, CDR2 YFSETQ, per germline. The V end was cut by 0 bases, the J end by 9 bases, with 10 bases between. The DNA of the CDR3 is TGCGCCAGCAGCTTGGTTGTAGCTAGTGAGCAGTTCTTC. Protein: CASSLVVASEQFF.

The rearrangement uses TRBV12-5 and TRBJ2-1, with a possible D match to TRBD1 (6 bases). CDR1 and CDR2 from the germline V gene are LGHNT and FRNRAP. The length of the CDR3 is 14 residues. V dropped 1 base and J dropped 9 bases, with 13 bases sitting between them. The CDR3 coding sequence is TGTGCTAGTGGTTTGGGGGGACATCGAAGTGAGCAGTTCTTC. Its protein is CASGLGGHRSEQFF.

Here the CDR3 reads CASSQKGVRAETQYF. CDR3 nucleotides: TGTGCCAGCTCACAAAAAGGGGTTCGGGCGGAGACCCAGTACTTC. The rearrangement joins TRBV18 to TRBJ2-5, with a tentative D call TRBD1 (5 bases). The CDR3 extends over 15 amino acids. Germline lookup yields CDR1 KGHSH and CDR2 LQKENI. The V end was cut by 4 bases, the J end by 5 bases, with 17 bases between.

For the CDR3, the DNA is TGCGCCAGCAGCCCCGGAGCTTGGAATGAAAAACTGTTTTTT. This translates into CASSPGAWNEKLFF. This sequence joins TRBV5-1 and TRBJ1-4; D call uncertain. CDR1 SGHRS and CDR2 YFSETQ come from the germline V gene. The CDR3 has 14 residues. V was clipped by 4 bases and J by 5 bases, with 12 bases between them.

V is TRBV2 and J is TRBJ2-2, with 10 bases lining up with TRBD2. The CDR3 runs 16 residues. The germline V gene encodes CDR1 SNHLY and CDR2 FYNNEI. Trimming cost V 6 bases and J 3 bases; bases outside gene matches: 7. In nucleotides, the CDR3 is TGTGCCAGCAGAGAACTAGCGGGAAGTTACACCGGGGAGCTGTTTTTT. It codes for CASRELAGSYTGELFF.

The chain couples TRBV19 to TRBJ1-5; 7 nucleotides line up with TRBD1. V gave up 6 bases and J gave up 2 bases; unmatched junction bases: 4. Germline assignment: CDR1 LNHDA and CDR2 SQIVND (reference sequence). The CDR3 is 14 residues long. CDR3 amino acids: CASSPQGGNQPQHF. DNA for the CDR3: TGTGCCAGTAGCCCGCAGGGGGGCAATCAGCCCCAGCATTTT.

V and J are TRBV28 and TRBJ2-1; a possible D gene is TRBD1 (6 bases). Germline V gives CDR1 MDHEN, CDR2 SYDVKM. The CDR3 is 16 residues long. V was trimmed by 4 bases and J by 0 bases, leaving 13 bases between them. CDR3 in DNA: TGTGCCAGCAGTTCCGCAGGGGAGAGCTCCTACAATGAGCAGTTCTTC. It yields the protein CASSSAGESSYNEQFF.

This chain joins TRBV7-2 and TRBJ2-3; D is ambiguous. CDR3 length equals 14 residues. Germline V gene sequence: CDR1 SGHTA, CDR2 FQGNSA. V shed 5 bases and J shed 0 bases, with 9 bases lying between them. In nucleotides, the CDR3 is TGTGCCAGCAGCCCGAGGTACAGCACAGATACGCAGTATTTT. This sequence encodes CASSPRYSTDTQYF.

The chain uses TRBV2 and TRBJ2-1; D is uncertain. The germline V gene encodes CDR1 SNHLY and CDR2 FYNNEI. This CDR3 has 11 residues. V was clipped by 4 bases and J by 9 bases, with 7 bases between them. This chain's CDR3 is CASSAFAEQFF. CDR3 DNA: TGTGCCAGCAGTGCCTTCGCTGAGCAGTTCTTC. Full variable domain (outside the CDR3, taken from reference TRBV2 and TRBJ2-1): EPEVTQTPSHQVTQMGQEVILRCVPISNHLYFYWYRQILGQKVEFLVSFYNNEISEKSEIFDDQFSVERPDGSNFTLKIRSTKLEDSAMYFCASSAFAEQFFGPGTRLTVL.

This clone was observed a handful of times. The chain employs TRBV5-1 and TRBJ1-1, with a weak D call TRBD1 (6 bases). Trimming left V 4 bases short and J 1 base short, with 14 bases between. Germline CDR1 is SGHRS and CDR2 is YFSETQ. The CDR3 runs to 15 residues. CDR3 nucleotide sequence: TGCGCCAGCAGCCCTGGCGGGGGCGAGAACACTGAAGCTTTCTTT. This sequence encodes CASSPGGGENTEAFF.

V usage is TRBV7-2 and J usage is TRBJ2-7, with 11 bases that match TRBD1. Germline V gives CDR1 SGHTA, CDR2 FQGNSA. Trimming took 5 bases from V and 6 from J; bases not matched to a gene: 6. The CDR3 spans 14 residues. In nucleotides, the CDR3 is TGTGCCAGCAGCCCGGACAGGGGGCGCCCCGAGCAGTACTTC. This gives the protein CASSPDRGRPEQYF.

The chain joins TRBV11-2 to TRBJ2-7, with D perhaps matching TRBD2 (6 bases). The germline V and J ends were trimmed by 5 bases and 0 bases, with 14 bases remaining between them. The CDR3 sequence is 15 residues long. Per the germline V gene, CDR1 is SGHAT and CDR2 is FQNNGV. The DNA of the CDR3 is TGTGCCAGCAGCCCGCGGGACGCAAGCTCCTACGAGCAGTACTTC. Amino acids: CASSPRDASSYEQYF.

The chain is built from TRBV6-5 and TRBJ2-5; D gene ambiguous. CDR1 is MNHEY, CDR2 SVGAGI, per germline. V was pared by 5 bases and J by 4 bases, with 5 bases between. This CDR3 region has 11 residues. Written as DNA, the CDR3 is TGTGCCAGCAGTGAGGTAGAGACCCAGTACTTC. Protein: CASSEVETQYF.

In its sample, this clone was seen a few times. V and J are TRBV19 and TRBJ2-2; D is perhaps TRBD1 (7 bases). Trimming left V 3 bases short and J 7 bases short, with 12 bases between. The CDR3 is made up of 14 amino acids. Germline V gene lookup returns CDR1 LNHDA and CDR2 SQIVND (reference sequence). CDR3 nucleotide sequence: TGTGCCAGTAGTATCAGGGGGGATATCGGGGAGCTGTTTTTT. It yields the protein CASSIRGDIGELFF.

This clone came up a few times. The chain links TRBV28 to TRBJ1-6; tentative D call: TRBD1 (6 bases). Germline lookup yields CDR1 MDHEN and CDR2 SYDVKM. V was cut by 7 bases and J by 5 bases, with 15 bases left in between. The CDR3 has 15 residues. The CDR3 region is CASIDAGHDNSPLHF. For the CDR3, the DNA is TGTGCCAGCATAGACGCGGGACACGATAATTCACCCCTCCACTTT.

The chain is built from TRBV4-2 and TRBJ1-5; TRBD1 matches at 8 bases. V was clipped by 4 bases and J by 2 bases; unmatched bases: 7. Looked up from germline, CDR1 is LGHNA and CDR2 is YNFKEQ. This CDR3 contains 16 residues. CDR3 loop: CASSPNPGQGNQPQHF. In DNA, the CDR3 is TGTGCCAGCAGCCCAAATCCGGGACAGGGCAATCAGCCCCAGCATTTT.

The rearrangement joins TRBV7-2 to TRBJ2-6; D is undetermined. This CDR3 spans 14 amino acids. CDR1 SGHTA and CDR2 FQGNSA come from the germline V gene. V dropped 11 bases and J dropped 8 bases, with 19 bases sitting between them. The CDR3 here is CAARVGTGSNVLTF. The CDR3 region has the DNA TGTGCCGCTAGGGTGGGTACTGGATCCAACGTCCTGACTTTC.

The chain employs TRBV5-1 and TRBJ2-1; maybe TRBD1 (6 bases). The V gene's germline CDR1 is SGHRS and CDR2 YFSETQ. Trimming shortened V by 0 bases and J by 5 bases, and 9 bases separated the two germline ends. The CDR3 loop spans 14 amino acids. CDR3 amino acids: CASSLGDKNNEQFF. DNA for the CDR3: TGCGCCAGCAGCTTGGGGGACAAAAACAATGAGCAGTTCTTC. Full variable domain (remainder filled in from reference TRBV5-1 and TRBJ2-1): KAGVTQTPRYLIKTRGQQVTLSCSPISGHRSVSWYQQTPGQGLQFLFEYFSETQRNKGNFPGRFSGRQFSNSRSEMNVSTLELGDSALYLCASSLGDKNNEQFFGPGTRLTVL.

The V gene is TRBV7-9, the J gene TRBJ1-2, with D perhaps matching TRBD1 (5 bases). Trimming left V 3 bases short and J 7 bases short, with 9 bases between. CDR3 length: 12 residues. Germline values: CDR1 SEHNR, CDR2 FQNEAQ (reference sequence). The CDR3 region is CASSLSRAGYTF. The CDR3 coding sequence is TGTGCCAGCAGCTTGTCCAGGGCTGGCTACACCTTC.

This sequence joins TRBV5-4 and TRBJ2-2, with D perhaps TRBD1 or TRBD2 (5 bases each). The CDR3 has 15 residues. The germline gives CDR1 SGHNT, CDR2 YYREEE (reference sequence). Trimming pared 4 bases from V and 7 bases from J, leaving 17 bases between. This CDR3 reads CASSHQGRVDGELFF. The CDR3 DNA reads as TGTGCCAGCAGCCACCAGGGACGGGTTGACGGGGAGCTGTTTTTT.

The chain uses TRBV10-3 and TRBJ2-3, with 15 bases lining up with TRBD2. V trimming: 6 bases; J trimming: 5 bases; junction bases outside the gene matches: 9. This CDR3 has 17 amino acids. CDR1 and CDR2 from the germline V gene are ENHRY and SYGVKD. CDR3 sequence: CAISRTSGRAAGDTQYF. The CDR3, as DNA: TGTGCCATCAGCCGGACTAGCGGGAGGGCCGCGGGAGATACGCAGTATTTT.

The CDR3 nucleotides are TGTGCCAGCAGCATACAATCCAATCAGCCCCAGCATTTT. This sequence encodes CASSIQSNQPQHF. The chain uses TRBV7-2 and TRBJ1-5; D unclear. The CDR3 is 13 residues long. CDR1 is SGHTA and CDR2 is FQGNSA in the germline V gene. The V end lost 5 bases, the J end lost 3 bases, and 8 bases lay between the germline ends.

V is TRBV5-6 and J is TRBJ1-1; the D is unclear. Germline CDR1 reads SGHDT; CDR2 reads YYEEEE. V lost 4 bases and J 2 bases, leaving 12 bases between the germline ends. The CDR3 sequence is 14 residues long. The CDR3 region is CASSHYQSNTEAFF. CDR3 bases: TGTGCCAGCAGCCATTATCAGTCAAACACTGAAGCTTTCTTT.